This is a list of T cell receptor beta chains from one sample in a study of T-cell reconstitution after alpha-beta-depleted transplantation in children. TCRdb itself ran the PCR reads through MiXCR, one entry per CDR3 protein. Among about 200,000 distinct CDR3 sequences, just over 14% were seen once, and the ten largest hold roughly an eighth. Sample: PBMCs from the stem cell graft donor, taken from the stem cell graft. The receptors come from a human donor who donated a stem cell graft to a child with acute lymphoblastic leukemia. Both conserved end residues are part of each CDR3. D genes are given only for firm matches. The size of a clone is reported for some rows only, either as once, few or many, or as a class for expanded clones.

16,TRBJ1-1,-,-,TRBV11-2,TGTGCCAGCAGCTTAATTGGTCAGGCCATGAACACTGAAGCTTTCTTT,CASSLIGQAMNTEAFF
13,TRBJ1-2,many,TRBD1,TRBV29-1,TGCAGCGTTGGGGCACAACAGGGGGGTGGCTACACCTTC,CSVGAQQGGGYTF
14,TRBJ2-1,many,TRBD1,TRBV20-1,TGCAGTGCTAGAGACCCGACAGGGGCCAATGAGCAGTTCTTC,CSARDPTGANEQFF
15,TRBJ2-1,-,TRBD2,TRBV7-9,TGTGCCAGCAGCCTAACTAGCGGGAGTGTGAATGAGCAGTTCTTC,CASSLTSGSVNEQFF
16,TRBJ1-2,many,TRBD1,TRBV5-1,TGCGCCAGCAGAGAGGGGACAGGGGGCGCGGGCCTCGGCTACACCTTC,CASREGTGGAGLGYTF
14,TRBJ1-2,many,-,TRBV4-2,TGTGCCAGCAGCCAGGCAGGGGAGGAGTGGAGCTACACCTTC,CASSQAGEEWSYTF
15,TRBJ2-7,few,TRBD2,TRBV12-3/TRBV12-4,TGTGCCAGCAGTTTTGAACTAGCGGGTACAGGCGAGCAGTACTTC,CASSFELAGTGEQYF
17,TRBJ2-7,few,-,TRBV2,TGTGCCAGCAGGGCCCCCCGCAGGACCAGACTTACCTACGAGCAGTACTTC,CASRAPRRTRLTYEQYF
15,TRBJ2-5,many,-,TRBV7-9,TGTGCCAGCAGCTCAATCCTCAGGGGAACCGAGACCCAGTACTTC,CASSSILRGTETQYF
15,TRBJ2-1,many,-,TRBV29-1,TGCAGCGTTGAGGCAGGTTCGATGGCATACAATGAGCAGTTCTTC,CSVEAGSMAYNEQFF
15,TRBJ2-4,many,-,TRBV12-3/TRBV12-4,TGTGCCAGCACGGGGCCGAATTTAGCCAAAAACATTCAGTACTTC,CASTGPNLAKNIQYF
18,TRBJ2-1,many,TRBD2,TRBV7-2,TGTGCCAGCAGCCATACCAACCTACTAGCGCGATTCCGTATTGAGCAGTTCTTC,CASSHTNLLARFRIEQFF
14,TRBJ2-3,-,-,TRBV5-1,TGCGCCAGCAGCCCCCAGGGCCGAGGAGATACGCAGTATTTT,CASSPQGRGDTQYF
15,TRBJ1-1,many,-,TRBV6-1,TGTGCCAGCAGTCTTGGTATGGGTGCGGACACTGAAGCTTTCTTT,CASSLGMGADTEAFF
15,TRBJ2-1,many,-,TRBV5-1,TGCGCCAGCAGCTTGGGCCCAGCGGGCGACAATGAGCAGTTCTTC,CASSLGPAGDNEQFF
15,TRBJ2-7,many,TRBD2,TRBV27,TGTGCCAGCAGTTTGTTTAGCGGGAGGGCCTACGAGCAGTACTTC,CASSLFSGRAYEQYF
13,TRBJ2-7,many,-,TRBV5-1,TGCGCCAGCAGCCTACCCCCTTTCTACGAGCAGTACTTC,CASSLPPFYEQYF
13,TRBJ2-5,many,-,TRBV10-3,TGTGCCATCAGTTCAGACTGGGAAGAGACCCAGTACTTC,CAISSDWEETQYF
15,TRBJ1-5,-,TRBD1,TRBV19,TGTGCCAGTAGTATCCAGGGGGGGGGCAGACAGCCCCAGCATTTT,CASSIQGGGRQPQHF
15,TRBJ2-3,many,-,TRBV7-9,TGTGCCAGCAGCCCCCCCACGGGTAGCACAGATACGCAGTATTTT,CASSPPTGSTDTQYF
15,TRBJ1-4,-,-,TRBV5-1,TGCGCCAGCAGCCCCAATAGAGGCGACGGTGAAAAACTGTTTTTT,CASSPNRGDGEKLFF
16,TRBJ2-1,many,-,TRBV20-1,TGCAGTGCTAGAGAGTACTTAGGATTGATCGCCAATGAGCAGTTCTTC,CSAREYLGLIANEQFF
15,TRBJ1-1,many,TRBD1,TRBV5-1,TGCGCCAGCAGCTACCCAGGGGGCTCGGGGACTGAAGCTTTCTTT,CASSYPGGSGTEAFF
13,TRBJ2-1,many,-,TRBV12-3/TRBV12-4,TGTGCCAGCAGCCACGATACGCACAATGAGCAGTTCTTC,CASSHDTHNEQFF
12,TRBJ2-1,many,-,TRBV5-1,TGCGCCAGCAGCTTATCCTTGGATGAGCAGTTCTTC,CASSLSLDEQFF
15,TRBJ1-5,-,-,TRBV5-6,TGTGCCAGCAGCCGGGGACTGCGGGGTAACCAGCCCCAGCATTTT,CASSRGLRGNQPQHF
19,TRBJ2-7,many,TRBD1,TRBV7-8,TGTGCCAGCAGCACACGAGGGGGACAGGGAGCAGATTATACCTACGAGCAGTACTTC,CASSTRGGQGADYTYEQYF
15,TRBJ2-4,many,TRBD2,TRBV20-1,TGCAGTGCTATGGGGGCGGGAGGGAACAAAAACATTCAGTACTTC,CSAMGAGGNKNIQYF
15,TRBJ2-5,many,-,TRBV12-3/TRBV12-4,TGTGCCAGCAGTTTGGGCAGGGTAGGGGAGGAGACCCAGTACTTC,CASSLGRVGEETQYF
13,TRBJ2-1,many,-,TRBV6-5,TGTGCCAGCAGTTGGGACTCCTACAATGAGCAGTTCTTC,CASSWDSYNEQFF
13,TRBJ1-1,many,-,TRBV5-5,TGTGCCAGCAGCTTGGCCTTTGGGGGTTCAGCTTTCTTT,CASSLAFGGSAFF
14,TRBJ2-5,many,-,TRBV6-5,TGTGCCAGCAGTTCCCCCCGGCTAAAAGAGACCCAGTACTTC,CASSSPRLKETQYF
14,TRBJ2-5,-,-,TRBV20-1,TGCAGTGCTGGAGAAGGTGGGCCTCAAGAGACCCAGTACTTC,CSAGEGGPQETQYF
11,TRBJ2-5,many,-,TRBV20-1,TGCAGTGCTAGCGACGGAAAGACCCAGTACTTC,CSASDGKTQYF
16,TRBJ1-1,few,-,TRBV18,TGTGCCAGCTCACCACTCTCCGGAATTCGGAACACTGAAGCTTTCTTT,CASSPLSGIRNTEAFF
11,TRBJ2-7,many,-,TRBV29-1,TGCAGCGTTGGGGCAGGTTACGAGCAGTACTTC,CSVGAGYEQYF
16,TRBJ2-1,-,-,TRBV13,TGTGCCATCAGCTTCAGGCCCCTGAGCTCCTACAATGAGCAGTTCTTC,CAISFRPLSSYNEQFF
13,TRBJ2-4,many,TRBD2,TRBV5-1,TGCGCCAGCAGCCGGGGGGAGGCCAACATTCAGTACTTC,CASSRGEANIQYF
16,TRBJ2-1,few,TRBD2,TRBV7-9,TGTGCCAGCAGCTTCCTTAGCGGGAGGGCCTACAATGAGCAGTTCTTC,CASSFLSGRAYNEQFF
17,TRBJ1-6,many,-,TRBV7-8,TGTGCCAGCAGCTTGGGACCTTCACGCTCCTATAATTCACCCCTCCACTTT,CASSLGPSRSYNSPLHF
13,TRBJ2-7,-,-,TRBV12-3/TRBV12-4,TGTGCCAGCCTACCTTCAGGGTGGAACGAGCAGTACTTC,CASLPSGWNEQYF
14,TRBJ2-4,-,-,TRBV11-2,TGTGCCAGCAGCTTAGAAGCGTTTGAAAACATTCAGTACTTC,CASSLEAFENIQYF
16,TRBJ2-1,many,-,TRBV7-9,TGTGCCAGCAGCTCCCAATTTCGGCAGGGGAGGGATGAGCAGTTCTTC,CASSSQFRQGRDEQFF
14,TRBJ2-5,-,TRBD2,TRBV20-1,TGCAGTGCTGCTAGCGGGAGGTTGCAAGAGACCCAGTACTTC,CSAASGRLQETQYF
16,TRBJ2-2,many,-,TRBV6-5,TGTGCCAGCAGTTACTTCGCCCCCAGAAACACCGGGGAGCTGTTTTTT,CASSYFAPRNTGELFF
15,TRBJ2-2,-,-,TRBV7-9,TGTGCCAGCAGCGCAAGAGGCGCGAACACCGGGGAGCTGTTTTTT,CASSARGANTGELFF
15,TRBJ2-3,many,TRBD2,TRBV2,TGTGCCAGCAGCGAGGGACTAGCAATCACAGATACGCAGTATTTT,CASSEGLAITDTQYF
13,TRBJ2-1,many,TRBD2,TRBV29-1,TGCAGCGTTCCGCTAGCGGGTGACAATGAGCAGTTCTTC,CSVPLAGDNEQFF
16,TRBJ2-5,few,TRBD1,TRBV19,TGTGCCAGTAGCAGGGACAGGGAGCGAAGGGAAGAGACCCAGTACTTC,CASSRDRERREETQYF
14,TRBJ2-7,many,-,TRBV10-3,TGTGCCATCAGTGAGTCCACGAGGAGCCTCGAGCAGTACTTC,CAISESTRSLEQYF
15,TRBJ2-1,many,-,TRBV11-2,TGTGCCAGCAGCCCCAGATTAGCGGTCCACAATGAGCAGTTCTTC,CASSPRLAVHNEQFF
12,TRBJ1-2,many,-,TRBV29-1,TGCAGCGTTCTCGGGGGGGAGGGCGGCTACACCTTC,CSVLGGEGGYTF